Each of the 24 T cell receptor beta chains below was sequenced from the same sample in a study of T cell clusters in autoimmune cytopenias. Multiplex touch-down PCR amplified TRB using TRB-A and TRB-B pools in one tube. TCRdb re-called the multiplex PCR reads; every CDR3 protein appears as one record, without DNA. The sample spans over 6,000 distinct CDR3 sequences; the ten largest clones claim just over 9.5%. TRB was amplified from around 250 ng of peripheral blood genomic DNA per sample. Another study also made use of these data, one on T cell repertoires in aging, cancer and after chemotherapy.

Sequenced input: peripheral blood. Every receptor here comes from a human donor in good health.

Judged by frequency, this clonotype is medium-sized. The chain links TRBV5-5 to TRBJ2-1; TCRdb's D call, TRBD1, is unchecked because there is no DNA. This CDR3 comprises 15 residues. Germline lookup yields CDR1 SGHKS and CDR2 YYEKEE (reference sequence). CDR3 residues: CASSFRQGSYNEQFF.

Its frequency marks this clonotype as medium-sized. This chain links TRBV5-6 with TRBJ2-7; TCRdb's assignment of TRBD2 cannot be checked, as there is no DNA. The CDR3 loop spans 16 amino acids. Germline V gives CDR1 SGHDT, CDR2 YYEEEE. CDR3 in amino acids: CASSLVAGHSSYEQYF.

By frequency, this clonotype registers medium-sized. This chain uses TRBV13 with TRBJ2-1. There are 16 residues in the CDR3. Germline values: CDR1 PRHDT, CDR2 FYEKMQ (reference sequence). CDR3 sequence reads: CASSLGVGARYNEQFF.

The genes are TRBV13 and TRBJ2-1; without DNA, the TCRdb call of TRBD1 cannot be checked. The germline CDR1 and CDR2 sequences are PRHDT and FYEKMQ (reference sequence). CDR3 length: 15 amino acids. CDR3 loop: CASSSADRGYNEQFF.

The gene calls are TRBV15 and TRBJ1-4. This CDR3 is 15 amino acids long. The germline CDR1 and CDR2 sequences are LNHNV and YYDKDF (reference sequence). The chain's CDR3 is CATSREAGYGEKLFF.

The rearrangement joins TRBV19 to TRBJ1-3; TCRdb's assignment of TRBD1 cannot be checked, as there is no DNA. Germline V gives CDR1 LNHDA, CDR2 SQIVND (reference sequence). The CDR3 has 14 amino acids. CDR3 residues: CASIGQSRGNTIYF.

The chain carries TRBV27 and TRBJ1-1; the TRBD1 assignment by TCRdb is unverifiable without DNA. This CDR3 contains 14 residues. The germline V gene encodes CDR1 MNHEY and CDR2 SMNVEV (reference sequence). This CDR3 reads CASSFFQGYTEAFF.

The V and J genes are TRBV30 and TRBJ1-5. CDR1 GTSNPN and CDR2 SVGIG come from the germline V gene (reference sequence). CDR3 length: 13 residues. CDR3 amino acids: CAWSQSLNQPQHF.

This rearrangement joins TRBV6-5 to TRBJ1-1; TCRdb outputs TRBD1, but without DNA this stays unchecked. From germline, CDR1 is MNHEY and CDR2 SVGAGI. The length of the CDR3 is 16 residues. This chain's CDR3 is CASSPTGTGWVTEAFF.

The rearrangement uses TRBV5-3 and TRBJ1-2. TRBV5-3 is reported as an ORF; its role is uncertain. The CDR3 spans 16 residues. CDR3 sequence reads: CARSSGAHSDNYGYTF.

This clonotype is called medium-sized based on its frequency. The rearrangement links TRBV19 to TRBJ1-3; the D call from TCRdb, TRBD1, cannot be confirmed without DNA. This CDR3 region has 11 residues. Germline V lookup: CDR1 LNHDA, CDR2 SQIVND (reference sequence). This CDR3 is CASRGPGTPYF.

The chain uses TRBV5-4 and TRBJ1-2; there is no DNA to check the TCRdb D call of TRBD1. CDR1 and CDR2 from the germline V gene are SGHNT and YYREEE (reference sequence). The CDR3 is 13 amino acids. CDR3 protein: CASRGTGDYGYTF.

The J gene is TRBJ1-1, the V gene TRBV5-1; TCRdb calls TRBD1, which cannot be checked without DNA. The CDR3 sequence is 13 residues long. Germline loops: CDR1 SGHRS, CDR2 YFSETQ. CDR3 sequence reads: CASSFKPGTEAFF.

V and J are TRBV18 and TRBJ2-7; TCRdb lists TRBD1, though no DNA is available to test this call. This CDR3 contains 16 residues. From germline, CDR1 is KGHSH and CDR2 LQKENI. The CDR3 sequence is CAISLRWGTTLYEQYF. The full variable domain, in which reference TRBV18 and TRBJ2-7 provide the parts outside the CDR3, is NAGVMQNPRHLVRRRGQEARLRCSPMKGHSHVYWYRQLPEEGLKFMVYLQKENIIDESGMPKERFSAEFPKEGPSILRIQQVVRGDSAAYFCAISLRWGTTLYEQYFGPGTRLTVT.

The chain links TRBV19 to TRBJ2-7; TCRdb calls TRBD1, which cannot be checked without DNA. The CDR3 has 15 amino acids. Germline V gene data show CDR1 as LNHDA and CDR2 as SQIVND (reference sequence). The CDR3 sequence is CASSIPRERCYEQYF.

V gene TRBV6-1 combines with J gene TRBJ1-5. CDR1 and CDR2 from the germline V gene are MNHNS and SASEGT. The CDR3 spans 13 residues. CDR3 loop: CASSDWGAQPQHF.

This clonotype is classed as medium-sized (0.01 to 0.1%) by frequency. The chain is built from TRBV29-1 and TRBJ2-3; TCRdb's D gene call, TRBD2, goes unchecked for lack of DNA. This CDR3 has 15 amino acids. Germline lookup yields CDR1 SQVTM and CDR2 ANQGSEA. CDR3 loop: CSVDAGGGGSDTQYF.

The V call is TRBV30, the J call TRBJ1-1. CDR3 length: 14 residues. Germline V CDR1 and CDR2: GTSNPN, SVGIG (reference sequence). CDR3 sequence reads: CAWSSGRAVGEAFF. Using reference TRBV30 and TRBJ1-1 for the parts outside the CDR3, the full variable domain is SQTIHQWPATLVQPVGSPLSLECTVEGTSNPNLYWYRQAAGRGLQLLFYSVGIGQISSEVPQNLSASRPQDRQFILSSKKLLLSDSGFYLCAWSSGRAVGEAFFGQGTRLTVV.

This chain connects TRBV10-3 to TRBJ2-6. Germline CDR1 reads ENHRY; CDR2 reads SYGVKD. The CDR3 runs 16 residues. This CDR3 is CAISEVGILGANVLTF.

The V gene is TRBV5-4, the J gene TRBJ1-6. Germline V gene data show CDR1 as SGHNT and CDR2 as YYREEE (reference sequence). The CDR3 loop spans 15 amino acids. CDR3 in amino acids: CASSLVGIDNSPLHF.

Frequency places this clonotype as medium-sized. This sequence joins TRBV18 and TRBJ2-1; TCRdb reports TRBD2, a call that lacks DNA to check it against. This CDR3 is 15 amino acids long. The germline CDR1 and CDR2 sequences are KGHSH and LQKENI. The CDR3 spells CASSGRRGAYNEQFF.

This chain joins TRBV6-1 and TRBJ2-2; the D call from TCRdb, TRBD2, cannot be confirmed without DNA. There are 15 residues in the CDR3. Germline V lookup: CDR1 MNHNS, CDR2 SASEGT. The CDR3 protein is CASSPTSGGVGELFF.

The chain combines TRBV11-1 with TRBJ2-1; TCRdb's D call of TRBD1 is untestable without DNA. The CDR3 has 15 amino acids. Germline V CDR1 and CDR2: SGHAT, FQDESV (reference sequence). The CDR3 loop is CASSLEGGPYNEQFF.

V and J are TRBV6-6 and TRBJ1-1. CDR1 and CDR2 from the germline V gene are MNHNY and SVGAGI (reference sequence). The CDR3 sequence is 11 residues long. This chain's CDR3 is CASKSASEAFF.